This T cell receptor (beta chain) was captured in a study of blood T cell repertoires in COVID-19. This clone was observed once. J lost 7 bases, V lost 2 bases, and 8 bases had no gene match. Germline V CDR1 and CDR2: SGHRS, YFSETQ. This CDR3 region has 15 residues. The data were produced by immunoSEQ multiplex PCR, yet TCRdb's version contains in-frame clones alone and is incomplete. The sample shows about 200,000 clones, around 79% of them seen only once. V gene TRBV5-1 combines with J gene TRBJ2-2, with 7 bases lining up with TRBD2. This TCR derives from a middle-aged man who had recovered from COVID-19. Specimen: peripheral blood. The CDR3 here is CASSFGGRSVGELFF. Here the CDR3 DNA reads TGCGCCAGCAGCTTCGGCGGGAGAAGTGTCGGGGAGCTGTTTTTT. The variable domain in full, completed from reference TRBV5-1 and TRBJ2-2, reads KAGVTQTPRYLIKTRGQQVTLSCSPISGHRSVSWYQQTPGQGLQFLFEYFSETQRNKGNFPGRFSGRQFSNSRSEMNVSTLELGDSALYLCASSFGGRSVGELFFGEGSRLTVL.